This T cell receptor beta chain was documented in a study of blood T cell repertoires in COVID-19. Only in-frame clones appear in the TCRdb table, and some are missing; sequencing was by immunoSEQ multiplex PCR. Of approximately 80,000 clones in the sample, roughly 73% were seen once. The length of the CDR3 is 16 residues. The germline CDR1 and CDR2 sequences are ENHRY and SYGVKD. Trimming stripped 2 bases from V and 0 bases from J, with 14 bases between. Sequenced input: peripheral blood. The TCR sequence derives from a human donor in a cohort sampled during active COVID-19. The J gene is TRBJ2-7, the V gene TRBV10-3; TRBD1 might be the D (6 bases). The CDR3 reads CAISEPMTGRSYEQYF. In DNA, the CDR3 is TGTGCCATCAGTGAGCCGATGACAGGTCGCTCCTACGAGCAGTACTTC.